This T cell receptor (beta chain) came from a study of cytomegalovirus exposure and HLA in healthy donors. Study results and limitations: A later analysis linked a missense DCLRE1C variant to TCR beta V- and J-gene trimming.

Germline V gene sequence: CDR1 SGHDT, CDR2 YYEEEE. Trimming removed 0 bases at V and 4 bases at J, with 10 bases between. CDR3 length equals 14 residues. With regard to this clone: Its antigen remains unidentified.

Primers included in the PCR were 60 Vbeta and 13 Jbeta primers. Libraries were prepared by immunoSEQ multiplex PCR; TCRdb keeps only in-frame clonotypes and omits some of them. Its listing shows approximately 75,000 clones. This sequence joins TRBV5-6 and TRBJ1-2, with a tentative D call TRBD1 (5 bases). Sequenced: PBMCs. The receptor's source is a man between 35 and 55 years old in good health and CMV-seronegative. The CDR3 DNA reads TGTGCCAGCAGCTTGGCCAGGGCCATCTATGGCTACACCTTC. Its protein is CASSLARAIYGYTF. Filled out from reference TRBV5-6 and TRBJ1-2, the complete variable domain reads DAGVTQSPTHLIKTRGQQVTLRCSPKSGHDTVSWYQQALGQGPQFIFQYYEEEERQRGNFPDRFSGHQFPNYSSELNVNALLLGDSALYLCASSLARAIYGYTFGSGTRLTVV.